This T cell receptor (beta chain) was found in a study of blood T cells in healthy people across ages. Primed by a sample-barcoded 5' primer and a J-beta primer mix, a second PCR proceeded for roughly 7 to 12 cycles. One entry per CDR3 protein, called by TCRdb with MiXCR from the 5' RACE reads. The sample includes around 1,600,000 distinct CDR3 sequences, roughly 43% of them seen just once. Worth noting for this clonotype: The antigen is undetermined.

Findings and caveats of the study: As naive T cell percentage varied, TCR beta diversity correlated strongly with it. No one knew whether donors had CMV, which possibly confounded expanded clonotype changes.

Germline CDR1 LGHNA, CDR2 YSLEER. The length of the CDR3 is 16 residues. V dropped 0 bases and J dropped 1 base, with 12 bases sitting between them. This sequence joins TRBV4-3 and TRBJ1-1, with D perhaps matching TRBD1 (5 bases). The TCR sequence derives from a young woman in good health. The specimen was blood. CDR3 protein: CASSQDPQGRNTEAFF. In DNA form, the CDR3 reads TGCGCCAGCAGCCAAGATCCTCAGGGACGGAACACTGAAGCTTTCTTT.